The 18 T cell receptor beta chains below all came from one sample that was sequenced in a study of PD-L1 blockade in urothelial cancer. TCRdb's copy holds only in-frame clones and misses some; the assay was immunoSEQ multiplex PCR. The sample lists 45,000 or so clones, roughly 90% occurring once. Stated time point: pretreatment peripheral blood. The input for sequencing was PBMCs, taken around atezolizumab (anti-PD-L1) treatment. These receptors originate from a donor over 35 with urothelial cancer.

This clone was seen only a few times. J is TRBJ2-7 and V is TRBV27, with 8 positions matching TRBD1. CDR3 length: 13 residues. Germline CDR1 is MNHEY and CDR2 is SMNVEV (reference sequence). The J segment lost 2 bases and the V segment lost 6 bases, leaving 3 bases of the junction unmatched. In DNA form, the CDR3 reads TGTGCCAGCAGGCCGGGACAGGCCTACGAGCAGTACTTC. This encodes CASRPGQAYEQYF.

This chain uses TRBV7-9 with TRBJ2-7; 14 bases map to TRBD2. J gave up 4 bases and V 4 bases, and 9 bases lay outside the gene matches. CDR3 length equals 17 residues. The germline V gene has CDR1 SEHNR and CDR2 FQNEAQ (reference sequence). CDR3 nucleotides: TGTGCCAGCAGCTCGGGGGGACTAGCGGGAGAATTGTACGAGCAGTACTTC. Protein sequence: CASSSGGLAGELYEQYF. Together with reference TRBV7-9 and TRBJ2-7, the CDR3 gives the full variable domain: DTGVSQNPRHKITKRGQNVTFRCDPISEHNRLYWYRQTLGQGPEFLTYFQNEAQLEKSRLLSDRFSAERPKGSFSTLEIQRTEQGDSAMYLCASSSGGLAGELYEQYFGPGTRLTVT.

The rearrangement uses TRBV6-6 and TRBJ1-4; TRBD1 matches 7 bases. Germline V CDR1 and CDR2: MNHNY, SVGAGI (reference sequence). V trimming: 5 bases; J trimming: 5 bases; junction bases outside the gene matches: 11. The CDR3 spans 16 residues. In DNA form, the CDR3 reads TGTGCCAGCAGTCAACATACAGGGGTATCGAATGAAAAACTGTTTTTT. Translation gives CASSQHTGVSNEKLFF.

This clone is a singleton in its sample. J is TRBJ2-1 and V is TRBV6-4, with 14 bases aligning to TRBD2. V was pared by 10 bases and J by 6 bases, with 5 bases of the junction left unmatched. Germline V gene sequence: CDR1 MRHNA, CDR2 SNTAGT. The CDR3 sequence is 14 residues long. The CDR3 region is CANGLAGGTNEQFF. The DNA for the CDR3 is TGTGCCAACGGACTAGCGGGAGGAACCAATGAGCAGTTCTTC.

The gene calls are TRBV6-6 and TRBJ1-1; 7 nucleotides align to TRBD1. The CDR3 length is 13 residues. CDR1 MNHNY and CDR2 SVGAGI come from the germline V gene (reference sequence). The V gene end was trimmed by 6 bases and the J gene end by 4 bases; junction bases not matched to a gene: 5. The chain's CDR3 is CASRPNRGTEAFF. CDR3 DNA sequence: TGTGCCAGCAGGCCAAACAGGGGCACTGAAGCTTTCTTT.

This chain joins TRBV9 and TRBJ1-3; no reliable D call. V lost 4 bases, J lost 7 bases, and 6 bases lay in between. Looked up from germline, CDR1 is SGDLS and CDR2 is YYNGEE. CDR3 length: 11 amino acids. DNA for the CDR3: TGTGCCAGCAGCCTCGGGAACACCATATATTTT. Its translation: CASSLGNTIYF.

V and J are TRBV5-1 and TRBJ2-6, with 7 bases lining up with TRBD1. The germline V gene encodes CDR1 SGHRS and CDR2 YFSETQ. The CDR3 has 18 amino acids. J was trimmed by 0 bases and V by 3 bases; bases with no gene match: 9. The DNA for the CDR3 is TGCGCCAGCAGCTCCGGACAGGTGGGTCTCTCTGGGGCCAACGTCCTGACTTTC. This gives the protein CASSSGQVGLSGANVLTF.

CDR3 residues: CASHPGLSQETQYF. As DNA, the CDR3 is TGTGCCAGCCACCCGGGACTCTCCCAAGAGACCCAGTACTTC. The J gene is TRBJ2-5, the V gene TRBV28; D is perhaps TRBD2 (6 bases). Germline V gives CDR1 MDHEN, CDR2 SYDVKM. V was shortened by 8 bases and J by 1 base, with 14 bases between the two germline ends. The CDR3 covers 14 residues.

The V gene is TRBV5-5, the J gene TRBJ2-7; 8 bases are a match to TRBD2. The germline V gene encodes CDR1 SGHKS and CDR2 YYEKEE (reference sequence). The length of the CDR3 is 15 residues. V lost 3 bases to trimming and J lost 4 bases; unmatched junction nucleotides: 9. As DNA, the CDR3 is TGTGCCAGCAGCTGGGGGCCCACGGGGGGGTACGAGCAGTACTTC. The encoded protein is CASSWGPTGGYEQYF.

The chain has TRBV7-2 and TRBJ2-3; 13 bases line up with TRBD2. J lost 7 bases, V lost 6 bases, and 4 bases had no gene match. The CDR3 contains 14 residues. Germline loops: CDR1 SGHTA, CDR2 FQGNSA. CDR3 in amino acids: CASRLAGGPNTQYF. The CDR3 DNA sequence: TGTGCCAGCAGACTAGCGGGAGGGCCGAATACGCAGTATTTT. Looking up the rest from reference TRBV7-2 and TRBJ2-3 gives the full variable domain: GAGVSQSPSNKVTEKGKDVELRCDPISGHTALYWYRQSLGQGLEFLIYFQGNSAPDKSGLPSDRFSAERTGGSVSTLTIQRTQQEDSAVYLCASRLAGGPNTQYFGPGTRLTVL.

The chain links TRBV4-1 to TRBJ1-4; 8 bases fit TRBD1. This CDR3 spans 18 amino acids. From germline, CDR1 is MGHRA and CDR2 YSYEKL. V lost 1 base and J lost 3; bases outside the gene matches: 10. CDR3 sequence: CASSQGQGLGVSNEKLFF. CDR3 nucleotide sequence: TGCGCCAGCAGCCAAGGACAGGGGCTCGGAGTGTCTAATGAAAAACTGTTTTTT.

The chain employs TRBV19 and TRBJ1-4; TRBD1 is a possible D gene (5 bases). The V gene's germline CDR1 is LNHDA and CDR2 SQIVND (reference sequence). This CDR3 is 18 amino acids long. The V gene lost 7 bases and the J gene lost 7 bases, with 28 bases spanning the gap. CDR3 residues: CASTPGGALLSWGEKLFF. In DNA form, the CDR3 reads TGTGCCAGTACTCCGGGAGGGGCACTGCTATCGTGGGGTGAAAAACTGTTTTTT.

The rearrangement joins TRBV21-1 to TRBJ2-5; TRBD2, the table's D call, lacks a check against the DNA. TRBV21-1 represents a pseudogene. This CDR3 spans 15 amino acids. CDR3 loop: CASSKVGGAKETQYF. Here the CDR3 DNA reads TGTGCCAGCAGCAAAGTTGGGGGGGCGAAAGAGACCCAGTACTTC.

This sequence joins TRBV7-2 and TRBJ2-1; 15 positions match TRBD2. The CDR3 extends over 17 amino acids. Per the germline V gene, CDR1 is SGHTA and CDR2 is FQGNSA. J gave up 9 bases and V 5 bases, and 11 bases lay outside the gene matches. As DNA, the CDR3 is TGTGCCAGCAGCACCCGGACTAGCGGGAGGGGGTGGGGTGAGCAGTTCTTC. Its translation is CASSTRTSGRGWGEQFF.

The chain carries TRBV27 and TRBJ2-5, with 12 bases fitting TRBD2. The V gene's germline CDR1 is MNHEY and CDR2 SMNVEV (reference sequence). The J segment lost 5 bases and the V segment lost 2 bases, leaving 6 bases of the junction unmatched. The CDR3 spans 16 residues. The CDR3: CASSLLAGGPEETQYF. Here the CDR3 DNA reads TGTGCCAGCAGTTTACTAGCGGGAGGGCCGGAGGAGACCCAGTACTTC.

This chain links TRBV6-1 with TRBJ2-7; TRBD1 might be the D (5 bases). The V gene lost 0 bases and the J gene lost 6 bases, with 9 bases spanning the gap. CDR1 is MNHNS and CDR2 is SASEGT in the germline V gene. This CDR3 contains 13 residues. CDR3 region: CASSEAGAGEQYF. As DNA, the CDR3 is TGTGCCAGCAGTGAAGCTGGGGCCGGCGAGCAGTACTTC.

The rearrangement links TRBV5-1 to TRBJ1-3; D possibly corresponds to TRBD1 (6 bases). Trimming removed 0 bases from V and 0 bases from J, with 7 bases in between. Per germline, CDR1 SGHRS and CDR2 YFSETQ. The length of the CDR3 is 15 residues. CDR3: CASSLGQASGNTIYF. DNA of the CDR3: TGCGCCAGCAGCTTGGGACAGGCCTCTGGAAACACCATATATTTT.

V and J are TRBV23-1 and TRBJ1-1; D gene unclear. Being an ORF, TRBV23-1 has a function that is uncertain. The ends were cut back, 7 bases at V and 11 bases at J, with 29 bases in the middle. CDR3 size: 16 residues. The CDR3 DNA reads as TGCGCCAGCACCCCAGGCGAGGCGGGCCCTCGGGAGTGGGCTTTCTTT. Its translation: CASTPGEAGPREWAFF.